This T cell receptor beta chain was found in a study of T-cell memory formation after mild COVID-19. Study observations and caveats: In pre-infection memory, a portion of responding clones appeared, which suggested that cross-reactive memory joined. CD4+ contracting clones lay mainly in CM and EM, CD8+ ones in EMRA. From day 15 to 85, contracting clones were balanced between CD4 and CD8, whereas later expanders leaned toward CD4+.

Note on this clonotype: Its antigen is unidentified.

CDR1 and CDR2 from the germline V gene are SGHRS and YFSETQ. The CDR3 consists of 13 residues. The V and J ends lost 1 base and 3 bases respectively, with 8 bases between them. Constant-segment primers served in 5'RACE that generated TCR alpha and TCR beta cDNA libraries bearing sample barcodes and UMIs. TCRdb called the 5' RACE reads again in MiXCR, with one record for every CDR3 protein. Of hundreds of thousands of distinct CDR3 sequences in the sample, 18% were seen once. Sequencing was performed on PBMCs or a T cell subset sorted from them (not recorded which). This chain uses TRBV5-1 with TRBJ2-7; D ambiguous. This clonotype was obtained from a man aged 18-30 years who had mild COVID-19 (a few samples of this study predate the infection). Cell type and time point are not known. CDR3 protein: CASSLSRYYEQYF. As DNA, the CDR3 is TGCGCCAGCAGCTTGTCCAGGTACTACGAGCAGTACTTC.